The next 9 T cell receptor beta chains were all read from a single sample in a study of blood T cells in healthy people across ages. A second PCR of roughly 7 to 11 cycles used a sample-barcoded 5' primer and a J-beta primer mix. One entry per CDR3 protein results from TCRdb running MiXCR on the 5' RACE reads. The table includes about 900,000 distinct CDR3 sequences, roughly 48% detected once. Sequencing used blood. The receptors derive from a man aged 25 to 45 in good health.

The sample holds a few counts of this clonotype. The chain combines TRBV29-1 with TRBJ1-1, with a weak D call TRBD1 (5 bases). Germline CDR1 reads SQVTM; CDR2 reads ANQGSEA. The CDR3 extends over 14 amino acids. V gave up 6 bases and J gave up 1 base, with 15 bases separating them. The CDR3 sequence is CSVAGSGGNTEAFF. In DNA, the CDR3 is TGCAGCGTCGCCGGATCGGGGGGGAACACTGAAGCTTTCTTT. The full variable domain, rest sourced from reference TRBV29-1 and TRBJ1-1, is SAVISQKPSRDICQRGTSLTIQCQVDSQVTMMFWYRQQPGQSLTLIATANQGSEATYESGFVIDKFPISRPNLTFSTLTVSNMSPEDSSIYLCSVAGSGGNTEAFFGQGTRLTVV.

This clonotype has only a few counts. V and J are TRBV20-1 and TRBJ1-6, with a weak D call TRBD1 (5 bases). Trimming left V 6 bases short and J 11 bases short, with 11 bases between. The CDR3 runs to 11 residues. Germline V gives CDR1 DFQATT, CDR2 SNEGSKA (reference sequence). The CDR3 DNA follows: TGCAGTGCCCAAACAGGACCACCCCTCCACTTT. As protein: CSAQTGPPLHF.

This chain connects TRBV11-1 to TRBJ2-1; perhaps TRBD2 as D (5 bases). The CDR3 runs 16 residues. V was pared by 5 bases and J by 8 bases, with 22 bases between. CDR1 is SGHAT, CDR2 FQDESV, per germline (reference sequence). CDR3: CASSKNTGTQTDEQFF. CDR3 DNA: TGTGCCAGCAGCAAAAACACGGGAACACAAACCGATGAGCAGTTCTTC.

This chain joins TRBV7-2 and TRBJ2-2; 8 bases match TRBD1. Germline V CDR1 and CDR2: SGHTA, FQGNSA. This CDR3 spans 15 amino acids. With V trimmed by 5 bases and J by 4 bases, 6 bases remained unmatched. The CDR3 DNA sequence: TGTGCCAGCAGCGGACAGGGTATCAGCACCGGGGAGCTGTTTTTT. It translates to CASSGQGISTGELFF.

On this clonotype itself: A much larger clone lies one base from this, so it may be a read error. The CDR3 spells CSVANNEQYF. The CDR3, as DNA: TGCAGCGTTGCAAACAATGAGCAGTACTTC. This rearrangement joins TRBV29-1 to TRBJ2-7; D gene uncertain. Trimming removed 4 bases at V and 7 bases at J, with 8 bases between. Germline V gene lookup returns CDR1 SQVTM and CDR2 ANQGSEA. CDR3 size: 10 residues.

V is TRBV12-3 or TRBV12-4 and J is TRBJ2-3, with D unresolved. The CDR3 is made up of 12 amino acids. V lost 6 bases and J 4 bases, leaving 8 bases between the germline ends. The CDR3 DNA follows: TGTGCCAGCAGGTATGGACCAGATACGCAGTATTTT. This encodes CASRYGPDTQYF.

The rearrangement joins TRBV10-2 to TRBJ2-7, with a tentative D call TRBD2 (6 bases). This CDR3 contains 13 residues. Between the trimmed V and J ends, which lost 11 bases and 4 bases, there was a span of 18 bases. From germline, CDR1 is WSHSY and CDR2 SAAADI. The CDR3 loop is CASSSGLFYEQYF. In DNA form, the CDR3 reads TGCGCCTCTTCCTCGGGACTCTTTTACGAGCAGTACTTC.

This rearrangement joins TRBV27 to TRBJ2-7; D perhaps matches TRBD2 (5 bases). The CDR3 runs 13 residues. V was pared by 6 bases and J by 2 bases, with 11 bases between. The germline CDR1 and CDR2 sequences are MNHEY and SMNVEV (reference sequence). The CDR3 DNA sequence: TGTGCCAGCAGACCCAGCGGCCCCTACGAGCAGTACTTC. Its protein is CASRPSGPYEQYF.

The chain employs TRBV28 and TRBJ2-7, with a tentative D call TRBD2 (5 bases). Trimming took 3 bases from V and 2 from J, leaving 11 bases between them. The CDR3 length is 14 residues. The germline CDR1 and CDR2 sequences are MDHEN and SYDVKM. The CDR3 is CASSLRRETYEQYF. The DNA of the CDR3 is TGTGCCAGCAGTTTGAGAAGGGAGACCTACGAGCAGTACTTC.